The T cell receptor (beta chain) described here comes from a study of radiation and T cells in renal cell carcinoma. Study information: Nephrectomy followed 15 Gy stereotactic body radiation by 4 weeks.

Method: immunoSEQ multiplex PCR; TCRdb's copy keeps in-frame clones and lacks some. The table lists 150,000 to 190,000 clones, roughly 89% of them singletons. Study-wide results and limits: In blood, top tumor clones expanded by 2 weeks, shrinking by 4.

Documented time point: blood 2 weeks post-SBRT. Noted treatment: 15 Gy SBRT to primary tumor, nephrectomy 4 weeks later. After SBRT, blood was collected at 2 and 4 weeks, plus baseline. The patient's renal cell carcinoma had clear cell pathology. To note about this clone: Its antigen is unidentified.

Germline V gives CDR1 MNHEY, CDR2 SVGAGI. The CDR3 runs to 14 residues. The V end was cut by 2 bases, the J end by 9 bases, with 14 bases between. This TCR derives from a woman between 50 and 59 years old with renal cell carcinoma. The rearrangement links TRBV6-5 to TRBJ1-5; D is undetermined. Sequenced here: blood, sampled from a patient whose treatment included radiotherapy and nephrectomy. CDR3 bases: TGTGCCAGCAGTTACGACGGCAACTCGCGGCCCCAGCATTTT. Protein sequence: CASSYDGNSRPQHF.